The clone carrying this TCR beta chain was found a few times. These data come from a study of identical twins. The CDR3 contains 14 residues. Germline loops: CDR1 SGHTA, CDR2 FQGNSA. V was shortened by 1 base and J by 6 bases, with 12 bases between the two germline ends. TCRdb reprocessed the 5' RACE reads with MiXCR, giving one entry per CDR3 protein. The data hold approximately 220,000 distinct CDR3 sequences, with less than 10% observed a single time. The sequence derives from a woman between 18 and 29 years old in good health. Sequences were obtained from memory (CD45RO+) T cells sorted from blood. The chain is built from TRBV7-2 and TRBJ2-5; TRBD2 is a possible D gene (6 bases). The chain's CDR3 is CASSLGGEEKTQYF. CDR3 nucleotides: TGTGCCAGCAGCTTAGGTGGGGAGGAGAAGACCCAGTACTTC.